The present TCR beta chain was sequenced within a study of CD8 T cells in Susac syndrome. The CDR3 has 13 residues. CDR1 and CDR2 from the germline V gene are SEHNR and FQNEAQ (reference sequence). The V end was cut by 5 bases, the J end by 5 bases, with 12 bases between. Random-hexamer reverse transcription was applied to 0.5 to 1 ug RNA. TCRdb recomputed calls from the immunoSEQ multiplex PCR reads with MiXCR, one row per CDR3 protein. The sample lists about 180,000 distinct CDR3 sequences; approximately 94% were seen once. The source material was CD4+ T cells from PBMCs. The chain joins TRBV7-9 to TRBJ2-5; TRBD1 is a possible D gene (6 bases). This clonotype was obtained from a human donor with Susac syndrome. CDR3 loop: CASSLPRGETQYF. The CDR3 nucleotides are TGTGCCAGCAGCCTCCCAAGGGGGGAGACCCAGTACTTC.